The rows below give T cell receptor beta chains drawn from one sample of a study of blood T cell repertoires in COVID-19. TCRdb's copy holds only in-frame clones and misses some; the assay was immunoSEQ multiplex PCR. The table shows 250,000 to 300,000 clones, with approximately 90% occurring only once. Sequenced material: peripheral blood. The receptors were gathered from a woman aged 45-65 years with COVID-19, enrolled during active disease. The CDR3 runs from the conserved cysteine through the conserved F or W. D genes are given only for firm matches. Some rows mark clone size as missing; the rest say once, few, many or name a class of expanded clone.

>-|TRBJ2-1|TRBV4-1|-
TGCGCCAGCAGCCAAGGGGACTTAGAAACTGAGCAGTTCTTC
CASSQGDLETEQFF
>-|TRBJ2-2|TRBV5-5|TRBD2
TGTGCCAGCAGCTCTCTCTGGCGGGAGACATCTCTGAACACCGGGGAGCTGTTTTTT
CASSSLWRETSLNTGELFF
>-|TRBJ2-7|TRBV6-1|-
TGTGCCAGCAGTGACAGGGGAAGTGGCGAGCAGTACTTC
CASSDRGSGEQYF
>few|TRBJ2-3|TRBV5-1|TRBD2
TGCGCCAGCAGCTTGGCTTCTAGCGGGACGTATGGTACGCAGTATTTT
CASSLASSGTYGTQYF
>-|TRBJ2-7|TRBV7-2|TRBD2
TGTGCCAGCAGCCTTAGCGGGGGCTCCTACGAGCAGTACTTC
CASSLSGGSYEQYF
>-|TRBJ2-7|TRBV18|TRBD2
TGTGCCAGCTCACCCGGACTAGCGGGAGGAATAGGGGAGCAGTACTTC
CASSPGLAGGIGEQYF
>many|TRBJ1-1|TRBV5-1|TRBD1
TGCGCCAGCAGCAGACAGGGACGAACTGAAGCTTTCTTT
CASSRQGRTEAFF
>-|TRBJ2-1|TRBV20-1|TRBD2
TGCAGTGCTGGGGGGACTAGTCAGTTCTTC
CSAGGTSQFF
>-|TRBJ2-5|TRBV30|-
TGTGCCTGGAGAGTATGGGGCCGTACGGAGACCCAGTACTTC
CAWRVWGRTETQYF
>-|TRBJ2-5|TRBV7-2|TRBD2
TGTGCCAGCAGCTTAAGCGGGAGGGGTGCAGAGACCCAGTACTTC
CASSLSGRGAETQYF
>-|TRBJ2-2|TRBV29-1|-
TGCAGCGTTGGAACTCAACCGAACACCGGGGAGCTGTTTTTT
CSVGTQPNTGELFF
>-|TRBJ2-2|TRBV5-1|-
TGCGCCAGCAGCTTGGGGCAGGGTAGTGGAAACGGGGAGCTGTTTTTT
CASSLGQGSGNGELFF
>once|TRBJ2-1|TRBV5-1|-
TGCGCCAGCAGCTTGGGCCGCGGAAACTACAATGAGCAGTTCTTC
CASSLGRGNYNEQFF
>once|TRBJ2-5|TRBV7-6|TRBD1
TGTGCCAGCAGCTTACGGACAGGAGAGACCCAGTACTTC
CASSLRTGETQYF
>-|TRBJ1-5|TRBV11-2|-
TGTGCCAGCAGCTACCGCCCGGACAGCGGCAATCAGCCCCAGCATTTT
CASSYRPDSGNQPQHF
>-|TRBJ2-7|TRBV5-1|TRBD1
TGCGCCAGCAGCCAGACAGGGAGCACCTACGAGCAGTACTTC
CASSQTGSTYEQYF
>once|TRBJ1-1|TRBV19|-
TGTGCCAGTAGTTTTTTTTTAGGGGACACTGAAGCTTTCTTT
CASSFFLGDTEAFF
>few|TRBJ1-2|TRBV6-2/TRBV6-3|TRBD1
TGTGCCAGCAGTAACGGACAGGGGACCGTTGGCTATGGCTACACCTTC
CASSNGQGTVGYGYTF
>-|TRBJ2-5|TRBV18|-
TGTGCCAGCTCACCAACCCGGGAGACCCAGTACTTC
CASSPTRETQYF
>-|TRBJ1-3|TRBV19|-
TGTGCCAGTAGTACTGGACAGCTAATCGGAAACACCATATATTTT
CASSTGQLIGNTIYF
>-|TRBJ2-5|TRBV11-2|-
TGTGCCAGCAGCACGGTGCAGGGGACCCTCCAAGAGACCCAGTACTTC
CASSTVQGTLQETQYF
>-|TRBJ1-1|TRBV19|-
TGTGCCAGTAGTAAATATCCGGACACTGAAGCTTTCTTT
CASSKYPDTEAFF
>-|TRBJ1-2|TRBV7-6|-
TGTGCCAGCAGCTTTGCGGGGCTCGTCGGCTACACCTTC
CASSFAGLVGYTF
>once|TRBJ2-1|TRBV30|-
TGTGCCTGGAGTAGAGGGAGCTCCTACAATGAGCAGTTCTTC
CAWSRGSSYNEQFF
>-|TRBJ2-3|TRBV18|TRBD2
TGTGCCAGCTCCCCCCGACTAGCGGGAGTCACAGATACGCAGTATTTT
CASSPRLAGVTDTQYF
>-|TRBJ2-5|TRBV18|-
TGTGCCAGCTCACCCATCATGGAGACCCAGTACTTC
CASSPIMETQYF
>once|TRBJ1-5|TRBV5-6|TRBD1
TGTGCCAGCAGATATGGACAGGGAGGGCTGAAGCAGCCCCAGCATTTT
CASRYGQGGLKQPQHF
>-|TRBJ2-3|TRBV5-1|TRBD2
TGCGCCAGCAGCTTGGTAGCGGGAGCAGATACGCAGTATTTT
CASSLVAGADTQYF
>-|TRBJ1-5|TRBV29-1|-
TGCAGCGTAAAGCTGGGCAATCAGCCCCAGCATTTT
CSVKLGNQPQHF
>-|TRBJ2-1|TRBV5-1|TRBD2
TGCGCCAGCACCCCCGGGGGGGGAGGGACCGCCTCTGCTGAGCAGTTCTTC
CASTPGGGGTASAEQFF
>-|TRBJ2-5|TRBV2|-
TGTGCCAGCTTAAGGACAGAACAAGAGACCCAGTACTTC
CASLRTEQETQYF